A selection of T cell receptor beta chains follows, all from one sample in a study of T cell changes during pregnancy in multiple sclerosis. Libraries were prepared by immunoSEQ multiplex PCR; TCRdb keeps only in-frame clonotypes and omits some of them. The table has about 59,000 clones, over 90% seen once. Sequences were derived from CD8+ T cells from peripheral blood mononuclear cells, sampled in the third trimester of pregnancy. The receptors stem from a female donor with multiple sclerosis, enrolled in a pregnancy study. CDR3s include the opening cysteine and the closing phenylalanine or tryptophan. D genes are given only for firm matches. Size is omitted from some rows. Given values are once, few, many or a class for expanded clones.

TRBD1,NA,TRBV19,TRBJ2-1,TGTGCCAGTAGTGTAGGGACAGGGAGTTACAATGAGCAGTTCTTC,CASSVGTGSYNEQFF
TRBD2,NA,TRBV7-9,TRBJ2-2,TGTGCCAGCAGCCAAAGCGGGAGGAACACCGGGGAGCTGTTTTTT,CASSQSGRNTGELFF
TRBD2,NA,TRBV2,TRBJ2-5,TGTGCCAGCGAATGGGGGCTAGCGGGAGAAGAGACCCAGTACTTC,CASEWGLAGEETQYF
NA,NA,TRBV5-1,TRBJ2-1,TGCGCCAGCAGCGCTAGGAGAAGCGGATCCAATGAGCAGTTCTTC,CASSARRSGSNEQFF
TRBD1,NA,TRBV27,TRBJ2-7,TGTGCCAGCAGTTCGCGACAGGGCCGGGAGCAGTACTTC,CASSSRQGREQYF
TRBD2,NA,TRBV5-4,TRBJ2-3,TGTGCCAGCAGCTTGATGACTAGCGGGAGAGATACGCAGTATTTT,CASSLMTSGRDTQYF
NA,NA,TRBV29-1,TRBJ1-1,TGCAGCGTTGTGGGGGGGCAGATCACTGAAGCTTTCTTT,CSVVGGQITEAFF
NA,NA,TRBV5-1,TRBJ2-3,TGCGCCAGCAGCTTGGATTCGGGGGACACAGATACGCAGTATTTT,CASSLDSGDTDTQYF
TRBD2,NA,TRBV7-9,TRBJ2-1,TGTGCCAGCAGCCTTGGGACTAGCGGGGACAATGAGCAGTTCTTC,CASSLGTSGDNEQFF
NA,NA,TRBV11-2,TRBJ1-2,TGTGCCAGCAGCTTGAGTCCGAGTGCAGGGCCACCTTCTAACTATGGCTACACCTTC,CASSLSPSAGPPSNYGYTF
TRBD2,NA,TRBV6-1,TRBJ2-5,TGTGCCAGCAGTGAAAGCGGGACTAGCGGGGAGACCCAGTACTTC,CASSESGTSGETQYF
NA,NA,TRBV27,TRBJ1-2,TGTGCCAGCAGTTTGGGGCGGAACTATGGCTACACCTTC,CASSLGRNYGYTF
NA,NA,TRBV30,TRBJ1-1,TGTGCCTGGAGCTCAGTGGGGCTAGGCACTGAAGCTTTCTTT,CAWSSVGLGTEAFF
TRBD2,NA,TRBV7-9,TRBJ2-1,TGTGCCAGCTTCATAGCGGGAGCCTCCTACAATGAGCAGTTCTTC,CASFIAGASYNEQFF
TRBD1,NA,TRBV11-2,TRBJ2-3,TGTGCCAGCAGCTTACCCCTGGGACAGGGTGGCACAGATACGCAGTATTTT,CASSLPLGQGGTDTQYF
TRBD2,NA,TRBV7-6,TRBJ2-7,TGTGCCAGCGGATACCGCGGACTAGCGGGAGACGAGCAGTACTTC,CASGYRGLAGDEQYF
TRBD1,NA,TRBV7-9,TRBJ2-7,TGTGCCAGCAGCTTAAGGGGGCGGGAGCAGTACTTC,CASSLRGREQYF
NA,NA,TRBV19,TRBJ2-2,TGTGCCAGTAGTCAGTGGGGAGTTACAGGGAGCACCGGGGAGCTGTTTTTT,CASSQWGVTGSTGELFF
TRBD1,NA,TRBV6-1,TRBJ2-7,TGTGCCAGCAGCCCGGGACAGAACTCCTACGAGCAGTACTTC,CASSPGQNSYEQYF
TRBD2,NA,TRBV6-5,TRBJ2-3,TGTGCCAGCAGTTTAGCGGGAGGGTTGACAGATACGCAGTATTTT,CASSLAGGLTDTQYF
TRBD2,once,TRBV9,TRBJ2-2,TGTGCCAGCAGCGTAGACGTAGCGGGGGACCCCGGGGAGCTGTTTTTT,CASSVDVAGDPGELFF
NA,NA,TRBV5-1,TRBJ1-1,TGCGCCAGCAGCTTGGTTCGGGGTAGTTCCACTGAAGCTTTCTTT,CASSLVRGSSTEAFF
TRBD2,NA,TRBV7-9,TRBJ2-1,TGTGCCAGCAGCTTAGGACTAGCGGTCGGGGATGAGCAGTTCTTC,CASSLGLAVGDEQFF
TRBD1,once,TRBV28,TRBJ1-5,TGTGCCACCGTAACCATCTTACAGGGGAGCAATCAGCCCCAGCATTTT,CATVTILQGSNQPQHF
NA,NA,TRBV28,TRBJ2-7,TGTGCCAGCAGTACCGAGGGAGGCGAGCAGTACTTC,CASSTEGGEQYF
TRBD1,NA,TRBV6-6,TRBJ1-5,TGTGCCAGCAGTCCGGACAGGGGCCTTCATCAGCCCCAGCATTTT,CASSPDRGLHQPQHF
TRBD1,NA,TRBV5-4,TRBJ1-1,TGTGCCAGCAGCTTCGATGGACAGGGTAGGACTGAAGCTTTCTTT,CASSFDGQGRTEAFF
TRBD1,NA,TRBV27,TRBJ2-7,TGTGCCAGCAGTTTAGGGACAGGGTCCTACGAGCAGTACTTC,CASSLGTGSYEQYF
TRBD1,NA,TRBV18,TRBJ1-1,TGTGCCAGCTCCCGAGGACAGGGAGGTGAAGCTTTCTTT,CASSRGQGGEAFF
NA,NA,TRBV2,TRBJ2-3,TGTGCCAGCAGTGAAGGCGATGCGGCCACAGATACGCAGTATTTT,CASSEGDAATDTQYF
TRBD2,NA,TRBV19,TRBJ2-7,TGTGCCAGTAGTTACTCGGGGGGGTCCTACGAGCAGTACTTC,CASSYSGGSYEQYF